The present T cell receptor (beta chain) was sequenced within a study of blood T cell repertoires in COVID-19. In the original processing: Amplifying reference gene primers gave estimates of nucleated cell counts. Sequenced by immunoSEQ multiplex PCR; TCRdb stores in-frame clones only, minus some. V, J and clone size are taken as reported in that table, and D and trimming were inferred from the DNA itself. This table has under 350,000 clones, 65% to 90% appearing once. Which cohort a participant joined came from the clinical history participants gave. Sequencing was performed on PBMCs or T cells enriched from blood (not recorded which). The receptor's source is a woman aged 40 to 50 with acute COVID-19.

The CDR3 loop is CASRLEITGELFF. DNA for the CDR3: TGTGCCAGCAGACTAGAAATAACCGGGGAGCTGTTTTTT. V usage is TRBV27 and J usage is TRBJ2-2; tentatively, D is TRBD2 (5 bases). V was clipped by 6 bases and J by 5 bases, with 10 bases between them. Germline V CDR1 and CDR2: MNHEY, SMNVEV (reference sequence). The CDR3 runs to 13 residues.